Listed below are T cell receptor beta chains from one sample, sequenced in a study of CDR3 diversity in severe acne. TCRdb reprocessed the PCR reads with MiXCR, giving one entry per CDR3 protein. The table includes 65,000 to 95,000 distinct CDR3 sequences, 51% detected once. The sample comprised blood. These receptors were taken from a male donor in good health, without acne. The CDR3 runs from the conserved cysteine through the conserved F or W. A D gene is named only where the DNA matches it firmly. Expanded clones are given a class, and other clones once, few, many or no size at all.

length: 18
size: .
V: TRBV29-1
D: .
J: TRBJ2-7
CDR3: CSVMGAGGATMSSHEQYF
DNA: TGCAGCGTTATGGGGGCCGGGGGCGCCACCATGAGCTCCCACGAGCAGTACTTC

length: 12
size: many
V: TRBV28
D: .
J: TRBJ2-1
CDR3: CASSSLDNEQFF
DNA: TGTGCCAGCAGCTCTCTAGACAATGAGCAGTTCTTC

length: 15
size: .
V: TRBV5-1
D: .
J: TRBJ1-1
CDR3: CASSLDKARSTEAFF
DNA: TGCGCCAGCAGCTTGGACAAGGCAAGGAGCACTGAAGCTTTCTTT

length: 18
size: .
V: TRBV15
D: .
J: TRBJ2-2
CDR3: CATAGIWGLHLRFGELFF
DNA: .

length: 14
size: .
V: TRBV9
D: .
J: TRBJ1-2
CDR3: CASSSGASSYGYTF
DNA: TGTGCCAGCAGCTCGGGGGCCTCTTCCTATGGCTACACCTTC

length: 16
size: .
V: TRBV7-6
D: TRBD2
J: TRBJ2-7
CDR3: CASSSQGLAEGYEQYF
DNA: TGTGCCAGCAGCAGCCAGGGACTAGCGGAGGGGTACGAGCAGTACTTC

length: 13
size: many
V: TRBV30
D: .
J: TRBJ2-1
CDR3: CAFGWGRLDEQFF
DNA: TGTGCCTTCGGGTGGGGGCGCCTCGATGAGCAGTTCTTC

length: 18
size: .
V: TRBV10-3
D: .
J: TRBJ2-7
CDR3: CASSPGTVGRGGDYEQYF
DNA: TGTGCCAGCAGTCCCGGGACAGTTGGGCGGGGAGGAGATTACGAGCAGTACTTC

length: 17
size: many
V: TRBV5-1
D: TRBD1
J: TRBJ1-4
CDR3: CASSLAGQFGFNEKLFF
DNA: TGCGCCAGCAGCTTGGCGGGACAGTTCGGATTTAATGAAAAACTGTTTTTT

length: 13
size: many
V: TRBV20-1
D: .
J: TRBJ1-5
CDR3: CSAQSPGNQPQHF
DNA: TGCAGTGCTCAGTCGCCAGGGAATCAGCCCCAGCATTTT

length: 14
size: .
V: TRBV19
D: .
J: TRBJ1-2
CDR3: CASSVRRTESGYTF
DNA: TGTGCCAGTAGTGTCCGGAGGACAGAGAGCGGCTACACCTTC

length: 11
size: few
V: TRBV29-1
D: .
J: TRBJ1-2
CDR3: CSVLTGSGNTF
DNA: TGCAGCGTCTTGACAGGCTCTGGAAACACCTTC

length: 14
size: .
V: TRBV6-5
D: .
J: TRBJ2-3
CDR3: CASRTSLGWDTQYF
DNA: TGTGCCAGCAGGACAAGCCTTGGCTGGGATACGCAGTATTTT

length: 15
size: .
V: TRBV6-2/TRBV6-3
D: TRBD1
J: TRBJ1-1
CDR3: CASSTQGGRNTEAFF
DNA: TGTGCCAGCAGTACGCAGGGGGGACGAAACACTGAAGCTTTCTTT

length: 14
size: few
V: TRBV5-1
D: TRBD1
J: TRBJ2-5
CDR3: CASSLETGQETQYF
DNA: TGCGCCAGCAGCTTGGAGACAGGGCAAGAGACCCAGTACTTC

length: 14
size: .
V: TRBV15
D: .
J: TRBJ2-7
CDR3: CATSRDPGSYEQCF
DNA: TGTGCCACCAGCAGAGATCCCGGCTCCTACGAGCAGTGCTTC

length: 15
size: .
V: TRBV5-1
D: .
J: TRBJ1-1
CDR3: CASSLAMSQDFGAFF
DNA: TGCGCCAGCAGCTTGGCCATGTCTCAGGACTTTGGAGCTTTCTTT

length: 13
size: few
V: TRBV9
D: .
J: TRBJ1-2
CDR3: CASSVDISTGYTF
DNA: TGTGCCAGCAGCGTAGATATAAGTACTGGCTACACCTTC

length: 17
size: .
V: TRBV10-1
D: TRBD2
J: TRBJ2-1
CDR3: CASSVEGTSGGAGEQFF
DNA: TGCGCCAGCAGTGTAGAAGGGACTAGCGGGGGGGCGGGTGAGCAGTTCTTC

length: 13
size: .
V: TRBV7-9
D: TRBD2
J: TRBJ2-5
CDR3: CASPTSGQETQYF
DNA: TGTGCCAGCCCGACTAGCGGTCAAGAGACCCAGTACTTC

length: 16
size: once
V: TRBV20-1
D: TRBD1
J: TRBJ1-1
CDR3: CSASLQGGTTPQTAFF
DNA: TGCAGTGCTAGCCTACAGGGGGGAACAACACCCCAGACCGCTTTCTTT

length: 13
size: .
V: TRBV12-3/TRBV12-4
D: .
J: TRBJ1-4
CDR3: CASSSYSREKLFF
DNA: TGTGCCAGCAGCTCCTACAGTAGGGAAAAACTGTTTTTT

length: 16
size: many
V: TRBV4-2
D: TRBD1
J: TRBJ2-7
CDR3: CASSRGRDSGTYEQYF
DNA: TGTGCCAGCAGCCGGGGCCGGGACAGCGGCACCTACGAGCAGTACTTC

length: 16
size: .
V: TRBV7-9
D: TRBD1
J: TRBJ1-3
CDR3: CASSFDRDLAGNTIYF
DNA: TGTGCCAGCAGCTTCGACAGGGATCTGGCTGGAAACACCATATATTTT

length: 18
size: many
V: TRBV24-1
D: TRBD2
J: TRBJ2-5
CDR3: CATSDSTPRAGDEETQYF
DNA: TGTGCCACCAGTGATTCCACTCCGAGGGCGGGAGATGAAGAGACCCAGTACTTC